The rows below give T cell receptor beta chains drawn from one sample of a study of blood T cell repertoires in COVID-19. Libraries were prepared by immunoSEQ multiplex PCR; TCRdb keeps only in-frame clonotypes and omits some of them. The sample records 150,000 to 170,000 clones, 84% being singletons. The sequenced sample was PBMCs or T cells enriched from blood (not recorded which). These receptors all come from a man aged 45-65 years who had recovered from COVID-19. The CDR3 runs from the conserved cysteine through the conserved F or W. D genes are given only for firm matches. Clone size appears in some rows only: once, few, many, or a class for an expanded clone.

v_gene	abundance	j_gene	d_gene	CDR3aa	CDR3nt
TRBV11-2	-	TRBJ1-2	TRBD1	CASSTLTGDYGYTF	TGTGCCAGCAGCACCCTGACAGGGGACTATGGCTACACCTTC
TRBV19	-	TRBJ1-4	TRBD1	CASSPLRQGINEKLFF	TGTGCCAGTAGTCCCCTCCGACAGGGGATTAATGAAAAACTGTTTTTT
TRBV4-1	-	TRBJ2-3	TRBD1	CASSQGGQGWADTQYF	TGCGCCAGCAGCCAAGGCGGACAGGGTTGGGCAGATACGCAGTATTTT
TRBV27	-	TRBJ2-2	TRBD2	CASSLAGGRIGELFF	TGTGCCAGCAGCTTAGCGGGGGGCAGGATCGGGGAGCTGTTTTTT
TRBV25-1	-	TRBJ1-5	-	CASSDRRSNQPQHF	TGTGCCAGCAGTGATCGGCGGAGCAATCAGCCCCAGCATTTT
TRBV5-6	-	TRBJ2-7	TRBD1	CASSFGQGPYEQYF	TGTGCCAGCAGCTTCGGACAGGGCCCCTACGAGCAGTACTTC
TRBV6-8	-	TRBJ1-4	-	CASSYPPGDNEKLFF	TGTGCCAGCAGTTACCCGCCGGGAGACAATGAAAAACTGTTTTTT
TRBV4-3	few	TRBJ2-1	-	CASSQDMSSYNEQFF	TGCGCCAGCAGCCAGGACATGAGCTCCTACAATGAGCAGTTCTTC
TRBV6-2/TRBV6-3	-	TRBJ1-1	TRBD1	CASSAPSGTGNTEAFF	TGTGCCAGCAGTGCTCCCTCCGGGACAGGGAACACTGAAGCTTTCTTT
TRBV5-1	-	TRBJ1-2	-	CASSLAGRGFIGYTF	TGCGCCAGCAGCTTGGCCGGGCGGGGATTCATTGGCTACACCTTC
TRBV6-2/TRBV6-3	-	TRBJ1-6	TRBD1	CASSTTGANSPLHF	TGTGCCAGCAGTACGACAGGGGCGAACTCACCCCTCCACTTT
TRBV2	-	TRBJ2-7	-	CASLGGGASSYEQYF	TGTGCCAGCCTCGGAGGAGGAGCCAGCTCCTACGAGCAGTACTTC
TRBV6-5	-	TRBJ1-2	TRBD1	CASTRDRSKNYGYTF	TGTGCCAGCACCCGGGACAGATCTAAGAACTATGGCTACACCTTC
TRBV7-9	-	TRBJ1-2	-	CASDWGNYGYTF	TGTGCCAGCGATTGGGGCAACTATGGCTACACCTTC
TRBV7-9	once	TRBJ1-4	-	CASSLVSGSSNEKLFF	TGTGCCAGCAGCTTAGTTTCGGGTTCTTCTAATGAAAAACTGTTTTTT
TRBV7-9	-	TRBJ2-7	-	CASSQSNVGRGIYEQYF	TGTGCCAGCAGCCAAAGCAACGTGGGACGGGGGATCTACGAGCAGTACTTC
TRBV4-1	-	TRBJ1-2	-	CASSPQGNYGYTF	TGCGCCAGCAGCCCACAGGGTAACTATGGCTACACCTTC
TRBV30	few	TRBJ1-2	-	CAWTLEGSNYGYTF	TGTGCCTGGACCCTAGAGGGTTCTAACTATGGCTACACCTTC
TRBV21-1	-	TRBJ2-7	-	CAIKSGDRGHEQYF	TGTGCCATCAAAAGCGGGGACAGGGGCCACGAGCAGTACTTC
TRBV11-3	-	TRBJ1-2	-	CASSLGRDGYTF	TGTGCCAGCAGCTTGGGCAGGGATGGCTACACCTTC
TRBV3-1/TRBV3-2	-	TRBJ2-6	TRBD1	CASSRGQAGANVLTF	TGTGCCAGCAGCAGGGGGCAGGCTGGGGCCAACGTCCTGACTTTC
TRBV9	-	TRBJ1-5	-	CASSVNWESNQPQHF	TGTGCCAGCAGCGTGAATTGGGAGAGCAATCAGCCCCAGCATTTT
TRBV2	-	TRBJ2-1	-	CASSENLAQFF	TGTGCCAGCAGTGAAAATCTAGCGCAGTTCTTC
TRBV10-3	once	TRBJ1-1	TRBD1	CAISGTGGWDTEAFF	TGTGCCATCAGTGGGACAGGGGGCTGGGACACTGAAGCTTTCTTT
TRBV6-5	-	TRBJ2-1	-	CASSYTSGSSYNEQFF	TGTGCCAGCAGTTACACGTCAGGGTCCTCCTACAATGAGCAGTTCTTC
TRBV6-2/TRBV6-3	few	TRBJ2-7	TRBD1	CASSPGTGWEQYF	TGTGCCAGCAGTCCCGGGACAGGTTGGGAGCAGTACTTC
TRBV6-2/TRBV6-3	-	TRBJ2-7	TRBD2	CASSSQTSGDYEQYF	TGTGCCAGCAGTTCTCAGACTAGCGGGGACTACGAGCAGTACTTC
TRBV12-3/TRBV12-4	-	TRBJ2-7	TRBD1	CASSPGQQYEQYF	TGTGCCAGCAGTCCGGGACAGCAGTACGAGCAGTACTTC
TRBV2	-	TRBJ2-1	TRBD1	CASGQGEYNEQFF	TGTGCCAGTGGACAGGGGGAATACAATGAGCAGTTCTTC
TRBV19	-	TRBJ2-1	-	CASSITSSYNEQFF	TGTGCCAGTAGTATAACGAGCTCCTACAATGAGCAGTTCTTC
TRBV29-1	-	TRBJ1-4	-	CSVSQRDWFF	TGCAGCGTTAGCCAGAGAGACTGGTTTTTT
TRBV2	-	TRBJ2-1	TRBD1	CASSLTGEQFF	TGTGCCAGCAGCTTGACAGGGGAGCAGTTCTTC
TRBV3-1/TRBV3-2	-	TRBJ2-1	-	CASSLTGQAYNEQFF	TGTGCCAGCAGCCTAACGGGACAAGCCTACAATGAGCAGTTCTTC
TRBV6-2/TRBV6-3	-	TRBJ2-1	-	CASSYSGPSYNEQFF	TGTGCCAGCAGTTACTCGGGGCCGTCATACAATGAGCAGTTCTTC
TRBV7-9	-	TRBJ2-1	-	CASSLIDRRYNEQFF	TGTGCCAGCAGCTTAATAGACAGGAGATACAATGAGCAGTTCTTC
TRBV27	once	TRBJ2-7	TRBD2	CASSLLAGHVEQYF	TGTGCCAGCAGTTTACTAGCGGGGCATGTTGAGCAGTACTTC
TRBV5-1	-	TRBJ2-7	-	CASSSAIGYEQYF	TGCGCCAGCAGCTCCGCGATCGGCTACGAGCAGTACTTC
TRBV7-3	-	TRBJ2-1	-	CASSLMGTPDNEQFF	TGTGCCAGCAGCTTAATGGGGACTCCAGACAATGAGCAGTTCTTC
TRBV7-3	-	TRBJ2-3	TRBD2	CASSLFSGGQYTQYF	TGTGCCAGCAGCTTATTCTCGGGGGGGCAATATACGCAGTATTTT
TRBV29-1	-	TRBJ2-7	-	CSASLQAEQYF	TGCAGCGCCTCCTTACAGGCCGAGCAGTACTTC
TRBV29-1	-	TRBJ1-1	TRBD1	CSDKQGARTEAFF	TGCAGCGACAAACAGGGGGCGAGGACTGAAGCTTTCTTT
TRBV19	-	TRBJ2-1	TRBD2	CASSSSGGLVRNEQFF	TGTGCCAGTAGCTCTAGCGGGGGGCTCGTCCGCAATGAGCAGTTCTTC
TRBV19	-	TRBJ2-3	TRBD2	CASSGPRQRGRATSTDTQYF	TGTGCCAGTTCGGGCCCTCGACAGCGGGGGAGGGCGACTAGCACAGATACGCAGTATTTT
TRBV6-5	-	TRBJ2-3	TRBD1	CASSYHRGRPDTQYF	TGTGCCAGCAGTTACCACAGGGGGCGCCCAGATACGCAGTATTTT
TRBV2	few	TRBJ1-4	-	CASVDGGLRNEKLFF	TGTGCCAGCGTTGATGGAGGGTTAAGGAATGAAAAACTGTTTTTT
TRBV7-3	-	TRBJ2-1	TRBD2	CASSSKTSGGRNEQFF	TGTGCCAGCAGCTCCAAAACTAGCGGGGGGAGGAATGAGCAGTTCTTC
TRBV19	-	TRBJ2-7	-	CASSSVYEQYF	TGTGCCAGTAGCTCGGTCTACGAGCAGTACTTC
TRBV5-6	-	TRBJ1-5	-	CASKLRGASQPQHF	TGTGCCAGCAAGCTCCGGGGGGCGTCACAGCCCCAGCATTTT
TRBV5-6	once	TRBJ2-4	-	CASSPGQGLAKNIQYF	TGTGCCAGCAGCCCGGGACAAGGACTAGCCAAAAACATTCAGTACTTC
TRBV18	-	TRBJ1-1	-	CASSPSQGNMNTEAFF	TGTGCCAGCTCACCGTCACAGGGTAACATGAACACTGAAGCTTTCTTT
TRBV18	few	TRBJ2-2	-	CASSLEAAGELFF	TGTGCCAGCTCACTTGAGGCTGCCGGGGAGCTGTTTTTT
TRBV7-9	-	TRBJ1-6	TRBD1	CASSTGQENSPLHF	TGTGCCAGCAGTACGGGACAGGAGAATTCACCCCTCCACTTT
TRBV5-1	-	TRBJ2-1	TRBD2	CASSLAGGGYNEQFF	TGCGCCAGCAGTTTAGCGGGGGGCGGTTACAATGAGCAGTTCTTC
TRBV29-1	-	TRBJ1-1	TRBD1	CSVGTGMNTEAFF	TGCAGCGTCGGGACAGGAATGAACACTGAAGCTTTCTTT
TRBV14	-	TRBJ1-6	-	CASSQTGQSNSPLHF	TGTGCCAGCAGCCAAACAGGGCAAAGCAATTCACCCCTCCACTTT
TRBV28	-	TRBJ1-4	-	CASSYRTKGATNEKLFF	TGTGCCAGCAGTTATAGGACAAAGGGTGCAACTAATGAAAAACTGTTTTTT
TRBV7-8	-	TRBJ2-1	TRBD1	CASSKRDRVPGEQFF	TGTGCCAGCAGCAAACGGGACAGGGTTCCGGGGGAGCAGTTCTTC
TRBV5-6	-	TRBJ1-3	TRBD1	CASGASTDRSGNTIYF	TGTGCCAGCGGGGCCTCAACGGACAGGTCTGGAAACACCATATATTTT
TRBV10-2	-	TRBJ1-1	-	CASRVQANTEAFF	TGCGCCAGCAGGGTCCAGGCGAACACTGAAGCTTTCTTT
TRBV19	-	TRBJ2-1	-	CASRAGAQTGSYNEQFF	TGTGCCAGTAGGGCAGGGGCCCAAACGGGCTCCTACAATGAGCAGTTCTTC